The present T cell receptor (beta chain) was sequenced within a study of cytomegalovirus exposure and HLA in healthy donors listed by TCRdb under 2017. Looking at the study overall: In an earlier analysis of about 560 of the donors, around 290 Gb of sequence data and about 110 million unique TCR beta sequences from roughly 190 million T cells were reported. Roughly 310 gigabases of sequencing data and approximately 85 million unique TCR sequences were included in an early release covering about 700 HLA-typed donors. Of the 300 to 500 genotyped donors, 75% to 85% were placed in the genetic ancestry cluster associated with self-reported Caucasian donors. The study aimed to test whether signatures of past pathogen exposure could be identified by cataloging public T cell receptors. Using immunosequencing, the study profiled T cell repertoires from around 670 subjects and related those repertoires to cytomegalovirus serostatus. In addition to the first cohort of 650 to 800 subjects, a separate validation cohort of approximately 130 different subjects was used. The study combined high-throughput TCR immunosequencing, statistical association of individual TCRs with disease status, and machine learning to predict cytomegalovirus infection status. A later analysis re-examined previously published TCR beta repertoires from hundreds of donors and added high-resolution HLA genotyping to investigate patterns of TCR occurrence. Rather than drawing on any new phenotypic data, the later analysis identified candidate immune exposures from TCR beta sequences and the way those sequences occurred across donors. An earlier analysis of 587 of the donors used high-throughput TCR beta sequencing to judge whether each TCR beta V gene segment behaved as functional or pseudogenic. Donor age, sex, ethnicity and CMV serostatus were compiled alongside the repertoire data. Genome-wide SNP genotypes for about 55% of the roughly 670 donors were used in a later genetic analysis, which treated that subset as a discovery cohort. All discovery cohort repertoires had been generated using a single sequencing platform. Class I and class II HLA loci were covered by the typing at four-digit resolution. The number of donors typed differed by locus, with roughly 629-640 for A, B, C, DRB1 and DQB1, roughly 520 for DQA1, approximately 570 for DPA1, and some 470 for DPB1. Because of strong linkage in the cohort, roughly five DR-DQ haplotypes were treated as single units for association and clustering. Among approximately 370 genotyped donors of the cohort, an average of approximately 240,000 unique TCR beta nucleotide sequences was sequenced per donor, of which about 19% were non-productive.

Libraries were built with the immunoSEQ multiplex PCR assay. For the multiplex PCR, a mixture combining 60 forward primers for TCR Vbeta segments and 13 reverse primers for TCR Jbeta segments was used. The CDR3 region of rearranged TCR beta genes was amplified from genomic DNA with a multiplex PCR assay. The Illumina HiSeq System was used to sequence the amplified TCR beta libraries as 87-base-pair reads. On the authors' methods: A later analysis counted around 72 million unique TCR beta chains across the 550 to 800 repertoires, and 9 million to 14 million of these chains were shared by at least two donors. To remove PCR and sequencing errors, raw reads were error-corrected and collapsed into unique sequences using a nearest-neighbor algorithm that merged closely related sequences. V, D and J gene segments were assigned by aligning CDR3 sequences to IMGT reference sequences. Each retained sequence needed at least a six-nucleotide match to both a V gene segment and a J gene segment. A rearrangement was called productive if the CDR3 had no stop codons and remained in frame with V and J, and every other rearrangement was called non-productive. CDR3 was defined by IMGT convention, running from the second conserved V-encoded cysteine to the conserved J-encoded phenylalanine. The earlier analysis of fewer than 750 of the donors excluded sequences that lacked an unambiguous match to a single V gene segment. An earlier analysis of 500 to 700 of the donors classified V segments as functional when productive rearrangements were above 56.7% and as segregating when the standard deviation between donors was above 5%. A statistical classification framework was built to diagnose cytomegalovirus status from the catalog of TCR beta chain sequences. In a later analysis, V and J genes were assigned by comparing TCR nucleotide sequences against IMGT/GENE-DB human TR gene sequences. A later analysis assigned CDR3 sequences and most-parsimonious VDJ recombination scenarios with the TCRdist pipeline. A later analysis defined each TCR beta chain by its CDR3 amino acid sequence plus V-gene family, and excluded reads lacking a unique V-gene family. To address suspected cross-contamination and a sequencing artifact, a later analysis removed several hundred highly shared, low-generation-probability nucleotide sequences. In a later analysis, a clonal expansion index was calculated for each public chain from normalized within-repertoire ranks of inferred template counts. A later analysis computed generation probabilities with a VDJ recombination model fitted to out-of-frame rearrangements, and checked the results against IGoR. In a later analysis, hypergeometric tests were used to score TCR-TCR, TCR-HLA and TCR-CMV co-occurrence, with a repertoire-size bias correction applied to TCR pairs. In a later analysis, false discovery rates were estimated by permuting HLA or CMV assignments 20 times. A later analysis grouped co-occurring TCRs with DBSCAN, adding TCRdist sequence similarity when clustering within HLA-allele-positive subsets. For co-occurrence clustering, repertoires with fewer than 30,000 or more than 120,000 public chains were excluded, along with roughly 5 repertoires with anomalous nucleotide sharing. TCRdb limited this immuneACCESS table to in-frame rearrangements with V and J called. A share of clones is missing; checked studies link under half to unresolved V genes, and the rest is unexplained. V and J calls and clone size are as listed in that table; D and trimming were resolved from the DNA. Here the sample has some 70,000 clones; roughly 83% occur a single time. The top ten clones comprise roughly 2.4% of the sample.

In total, more than 500 healthy bone marrow donors made up the cohort. Cohort members were all nominally healthy when sampled, although unrecorded immune exposures were likely present. The donor tested CMV seronegative, placing the donor among the 350 to 400 seronegative members of the cohort. A peripheral blood sample was provided by each donor, and peripheral blood mononuclear cells were used for TCR beta sequencing. The Qiagen DNeasy Blood Extraction Kit was used to extract genomic DNA from the blood cell samples. V loses 0 bases, J loses 1 base, and the germline ends lie 10 bases apart. The CDR3 starts with the cysteine, ends with the phenylalanine, and has 17 residues. Solely the CDR3 DNA is kept, with 51 bases framed from the first base. The CDR1 and CDR2 encoded by the germline V gene are MDHEN and SYDVKM. As to this clone: Its antigen remains undetermined. No much larger clone exists at a distance of one base, and base qualities are not known.

Study-wide conclusions, independent of this receptor: Broadly in line with IMGT annotations, most TCR beta V segments showed up in productive rearrangements about 90% or about 30% of the time in an earlier analysis of several hundred of the donors. Most TCR sequences were seen in very few donors, while some public TCRs were found in many individuals. In a later genetic analysis, fewer N-insertions in productive TCRs were reported among donors in an Asian-associated ancestry cluster than the roughly 710-donor mean. This cohort had only TCR beta chains sequenced, and the lack of alpha or paired-chain data limited which features could be detected. A later analysis associated some 17,000 TCR beta sequences with specific HLA alleles at a false discovery rate of 0.05. Because some donors lacked HLA typing at each locus, the association tests relied only on the typed subset. Correlated functional status among segregating V segments might reflect linkage disequilibrium, but an unknown experimental factor could not be ruled out. A further reported finding was that TCR beta sequences accurately predicted the HLA-A and HLA-B alleles for most subjects in the first cohort. CMV serostatus was the only immune exposure information available for the cohort. The 87-base-pair reads could not distinguish some IMGT-functional V segments, including TRBV6-2 and TRBV6-3, so those segments were excluded. In the study, 150 to 200 TCR beta chains were listed as associated with cytomegalovirus. According to the authors, the approach could potentially be generalized to other disease states and immunological phenotypes. A group of highly shared sequence variants was considered likely to be a technical artifact of the sequencing pipeline. In a later analysis, HLA-associated TCR beta chains showed more clonal expansion and lower generation probabilities than non-associated chains that were equally common. The presence/absence analyses assumed that sequencing depth was roughly uniform across donors, and that assumption may not be true. Cytomegalovirus status was reported to be diagnosed by the classifier with high specificity and sensitivity in both the original and validation cohorts. In a later genetic analysis, a missense DCLRE1C variant was associated with V-gene and J-gene trimming of TCR beta chains, and the association was replicated in an independent cohort. In a later analysis, most CMV-associated TCR beta chains were found to appear HLA-restricted, with HLA associations seemingly driven largely by CMV exposure. A few of the identified cytomegalovirus-associated TCR beta chains were confirmed in vitro to be specific for cytomegalovirus antigens. A later analysis reported that several top co-occurrence clusters appeared linked to parvovirus B19, influenza, CMV and Epstein-Barr virus. Assigning TCR associations to individual alleles was difficult when HLA alleles, especially DR and DQ, strongly co-occurred. In a later analysis, the rate of TCR association differed among HLA loci, with DRB1 alleles having the most associated TCRs and HLA-C alleles having the fewest. Because counts were too low, seventeen rarely observed V segments, including chromosome 9 orphons, were excluded from the earlier analysis of under 650 of the donors.

This chain is built from TRBV28 and TRBJ2-6; possibly the D gene is TRBD1, per 5 matching bases. Sequencing was performed on PBMCs. The receptor's source is a woman aged 45-60 years in good health and CMV-seronegative. The DNA sequence is given as TGTGCCAGCAGTTTATGGACACAGGTATCTGGGGCCAACGTCCTGACTTTC. Translated, this is CASSLWTQVSGANVLTF.